Detailed here is one TCR beta chain. Its antigen is still unknown. It has no much larger one-base neighbor in the sample; base qualities were not kept. The time point label on this specimen signifies: baseline before first vaccination. Vaccinee samples came from UK trials COV001 and COV002, including a single-blind randomized controlled phase 2/3 trial of AZD1222 (ChAdOx1 nCoV-19) in healthy adults. Trial participant PBMC samples were collected at day 0 and day 28 after the second dose for TCRbeta chain sequencing. These data belong to a study of T cell responses to AZD1222 COVID-19 vaccine (dated by TCRdb to the early 2020s). Looking at the study overall: AZD1222 recipients given second doses at about 4 weeks or at about 12 weeks were pooled, since spike-specific TCR depth and breadth were not found to differ between the two schedules. TCR sequencing was performed for about 240 trial participants, of whom about 210 were given two doses of AZD1222 and some 26 were given two doses of MenACWY control vaccine. Enrollment into the trials was organized by age into subgroups of 18-55, 56-69 and 70-plus years, and those subgroups contained approximately 160, 26 and 62 TCR-sequenced participants, respectively.

The CDR3 regions of human TCRbeta chains were subjected to immunosequencing. The study's processing was this. TCRs in the repertoires were matched against a reference library of SARS-CoV-2-specific TCRs that had been generated with the MIRA antigen-specificity platform. Breadth meant the fraction of unique TCRs that were SARS-CoV-2-associated, whereas depth meant the fraction of total T cells that were SARS-CoV-2-associated. Using the MIRA data, each spike-specific TCR was mapped to the spike region that the TCR reacts to and placed in a CD4 or CD8 class. Log10-transformed breadth and depth values were compared by one-way ANOVA with Sidak's multiple comparisons tests. TCRdb's version of the immuneACCESS table is confined to in-frame rearrangements and falls short of the full clone set. An unresolved V gene accounts for under half of the shortfall where checked; the remainder is of unknown origin. V, J and clone size were drawn from that table, and D and trimming were deduced from the DNA. Counted in this sample were fewer than 130,000 clones; about 93% of them appeared once. 2% to 2.5% of the sample goes to the ten largest clones.

CDR1 and CDR2 were assigned from the germline V gene as SGHTA and FQGNSA. V loses 5 bases, J loses 7 bases, and the germline ends lie 20 bases apart. The CDR3, cysteine through phenylalanine, is 15 amino acids long. Just CDR3 DNA is preserved here, 45 bases in frame from base 1. What the authors observed across the whole study: Vaccine-associated CD4 TCRs spanned the whole spike protein, with dominant responses in regions 160-218 and 743-854. Conclusions about previously exposed vaccinees were limited because only a handful of AZD1222 recipients were SARS-CoV-2 seropositive at baseline. The 56-69-year group was small, and its depth increase did not reach significance, likely because of low power. Spike-specific TCR breadth and depth rose significantly after two AZD1222 doses compared with day 0 and with MenACWY recipients. Participants were mostly white British, with more females than males. The authors suggested clonal diversity may have been underestimated. Reportedly, almost half of the unique spike-specific TCRs recognized epitopes lying outside the regions that are mutated in the B.1.351 and B.1.1.7 variants. Because no samples from the day 14 peak response were available, repertoires could be characterized only after the peak T cell response.

This TCR was recovered from an adult in good health. The material sequenced was peripheral blood, taken on day 0 of AZD1222 vaccination. The V gene is TRBV7-2 and the J gene is TRBJ1-2; TRBD1 might be the D gene, on 5 matching bases. CDR3 region: CASSAWDGLVPGYTF. The bases are TGTGCCAGCAGCGCTTGGGACGGCCTCGTCCCTGGCTACACCTTC.